Listed below are T cell receptor beta chains from one sample, sequenced in a study of glioma-infiltrating T cells after dendritic cell vaccination. The repertoire was sequenced with immunoSEQ multiplex PCR; TCRdb's copy has only in-frame clones and lacks some. Here the sample spans roughly 100,000 clones, nearly 90% being singletons. The specimen comprised blood, sampled after dendritic cell vaccination. All receptors come from a human donor with glioblastoma. Both conserved end residues are part of each CDR3. Fields, in order: J gene, V gene, clone size, D gene, CDR3 protein, CDR3 DNA. A D gene is named only where the DNA matches it firmly. Clone size is stated in some rows and not others, as once, few, many or a class when expanded.

>TRBJ2-7|TRBV5-1|-|-
CASSLLGPFGNTYEQYF
TGCGCCAGCAGCTTGTTGGGGCCTTTTGGGAATACCTACGAGCAGTACTTC
>TRBJ2-1|TRBV7-8|-|TRBD2
CASSPMGSGGYNEQFF
TGTGCCAGCAGCCCAATGGGTAGCGGGGGGTACAATGAGCAGTTCTTC
>TRBJ2-2|TRBV5-6|-|-
CASSLVARRDYTGELFF
TGTGCCAGCAGCTTGGTGGCGCGGCGGGATTACACCGGGGAGCTGTTTTTT
>TRBJ1-1|TRBV28|-|TRBD1
CASSLTGDEAFF
TGTGCCAGCAGTTTGACAGGGGATGAAGCTTTCTTT
>TRBJ2-3|TRBV9|-|TRBD2
CASSVGASGSRRDTQYF
TGTGCCAGCAGCGTAGGCGCTAGCGGGAGTAGACGGGATACGCAGTATTTT
>TRBJ1-1|TRBV19|-|-
CASSIQGNTEAFF
TGTGCCAGTAGTATCCAGGGGAACACTGAAGCTTTCTTT
>TRBJ1-1|TRBV19|-|-
CASIGIGETEAFF
TGTGCCAGTATAGGCATAGGGGAAACTGAAGCTTTCTTT
>TRBJ2-2|TRBV7-9|-|-
CASSFSGGELFF
TGTGCCAGCAGCTTTTCGGGCGGGGAGCTGTTTTTT
>TRBJ1-2|TRBV15|-|-
CATSRDPDNSYGYTF
TGTGCCACCAGCAGAGATCCCGACAATTCCTATGGCTACACCTTC
>TRBJ2-1|TRBV30|-|TRBD1
CATGTGSSQFF
TGTGCAACCGGGACAGGGTCATCTCAGTTCTTC
>TRBJ1-3|TRBV10-1|-|-
CASSDPRTPGGTIYF
TGCGCCAGCAGTGACCCCAGGACCCCGGGAGGCACCATATATTTT
>TRBJ1-2|TRBV19|-|-
CASSDRNGGYTF
TGTGCCAGTAGTGACAGGAATGGTGGCTACACCTTC
>TRBJ2-3|TRBV11-3|-|-
CASSRLLGRGSTDTQYF
TGTGCCAGCAGCCGCCTCCTCGGGAGAGGGAGCACAGATACGCAGTATTTT
>TRBJ2-6|TRBV27|-|TRBD1
CASRATGGWAGANVLTF
TGTGCCAGCAGAGCCACAGGGGGCTGGGCTGGGGCCAACGTCCTGACTTTC
>TRBJ1-2|TRBV7-8|-|-
CASSFHSGGYTF
TGTGCCAGCAGCTTCCACAGTGGTGGCTACACCTTC
>TRBJ2-7|TRBV4-1|-|TRBD1
CASRLDPGQAEQYF
TGCGCCAGCAGGCTTGATCCGGGACAGGCCGAGCAGTACTTC
>TRBJ1-2|TRBV9|once|TRBD1
CASSAGTGNEPNYGYTF
TGTGCCAGCAGCGCTGGGACAGGGAATGAACCTAACTATGGCTACACCTTC
>TRBJ2-7|TRBV6-6|-|-
CASSSPGQGSYEQYF
TGTGCCAGCAGTTCCCCAGGGCAGGGCTCCTACGAGCAGTACTTC
>TRBJ1-1|TRBV6-1|-|-
CASREVGGGTLTEAFF
TGTGCCAGCAGAGAAGTAGGGGGGGGGACCTTAACTGAAGCTTTCTTT
>TRBJ2-1|TRBV5-1|-|-
CASSLANVGTYNEQFF
TGCGCCAGCAGCTTGGCCAATGTGGGCACCTACAATGAGCAGTTCTTC
>TRBJ2-7|TRBV19|-|TRBD1
CARAGTGSYEQYF
TGTGCCAGGGCCGGGACAGGCTCCTACGAGCAGTACTTC
>TRBJ2-3|TRBV5-1|-|TRBD1
CASRKGTGGADTQYF
TGCGCCAGCAGAAAAGGGACAGGGGGTGCAGATACGCAGTATTTT
>TRBJ2-7|TRBV10-1|once|-
CASSDLLGPGEQYF
TGCGCCAGCAGCGACCTTCTAGGCCCGGGGGAGCAGTACTTC
>TRBJ2-1|TRBV5-1|-|TRBD2
CASSGTSGPGEQFF
TGCGCCAGCAGCGGGACTAGCGGGCCGGGTGAGCAGTTCTTC
>TRBJ2-7|TRBV15|-|-
CATSRGQNYEQYF
TGTGCCACGTCGCGGGGGCAGAACTACGAGCAGTACTTC
>TRBJ2-6|TRBV4-1|-|-
CASRRTGANVLTF
TGCGCCAGCAGGAGGACTGGGGCCAACGTCCTGACTTTC
>TRBJ1-5|TRBV30|-|-
CAWRETGPNNQPQHF
TGTGCCTGGAGGGAGACAGGACCTAACAATCAGCCCCAGCATTTT
>TRBJ1-5|TRBV27|-|-
CASSLYGGSQPQHF
TGTGCCAGCAGTTTATATGGGGGGTCTCAGCCCCAGCATTTT
>TRBJ2-1|TRBV6-1|once|TRBD2
CASSERLANSEFF
TGTGCCAGCAGTGAAAGACTAGCGAATTCTGAGTTCTTC
>TRBJ2-2|TRBV7-3|-|TRBD1
CASSFGQGSGELFF
TGTGCCAGCAGCTTCGGACAGGGGTCCGGGGAGCTGTTTTTT
>TRBJ2-5|TRBV11-2|-|-
CASSLVIAQETQYF
TGTGCCAGCAGCTTAGTTATAGCGCAAGAGACCCAGTACTTC
>TRBJ2-1|TRBV9|-|TRBD1
CASSSLGTEYNEQFF
TGTGCCAGCAGCTCCCTCGGGACAGAATACAATGAGCAGTTCTTC
>TRBJ2-5|TRBV6-5|-|-
CASSYFGGSQETQYF
TGTGCCAGCAGTTACTTCGGGGGTAGCCAAGAGACCCAGTACTTC
>TRBJ1-1|TRBV10-3|-|-
CAISTGNTEAFF
TGTGCCATCAGTACAGGGAACACTGAAGCTTTCTTT
>TRBJ2-1|TRBV5-1|-|TRBD2
CASSFGTSGTEQFF
TGCGCCAGCAGCTTCGGGACTAGCGGTACTGAGCAGTTCTTC
>TRBJ1-5|TRBV5-1|-|-
CASSWTAGGDQPQHF
TGCGCCAGCAGCTGGACCGCGGGGGGCGATCAGCCCCAGCATTTT
>TRBJ2-7|TRBV4-1|-|TRBD1
CASSSDRAYEQYF
TGCGCCAGCAGTTCGGACAGGGCCTACGAGCAGTACTTC
>TRBJ2-4|TRBV6-5|-|-
CASTSPNRANIQYF
TGTGCCAGCACCTCCCCAAACAGGGCGAACATTCAGTACTTC
>TRBJ2-7|TRBV6-5|-|TRBD2
CASGLAGLYEQYF
TGTGCCAGCGGTCTAGCGGGACTATACGAGCAGTACTTC
>TRBJ2-5|TRBV25-1|-|-
CASRDSGQETQYF
TGTGCCAGCAGGGACAGTGGCCAAGAGACCCAGTACTTC
>TRBJ1-1|TRBV6-6|-|-
CASSYSGQREAFF
TGTGCCAGCAGTTACTCGGGGCAGCGTGAAGCTTTCTTT
>TRBJ2-7|TRBV5-8|few|TRBD2
CASSQGLAGAYEQYF
TGTGCCAGCAGCCAGGGACTAGCGGGGGCATACGAGCAGTACTTC
>TRBJ1-1|TRBV6-1|-|-
CASSEFGKDTEAFF
TGTGCCAGCAGTGAATTCGGGAAGGACACTGAAGCTTTCTTT